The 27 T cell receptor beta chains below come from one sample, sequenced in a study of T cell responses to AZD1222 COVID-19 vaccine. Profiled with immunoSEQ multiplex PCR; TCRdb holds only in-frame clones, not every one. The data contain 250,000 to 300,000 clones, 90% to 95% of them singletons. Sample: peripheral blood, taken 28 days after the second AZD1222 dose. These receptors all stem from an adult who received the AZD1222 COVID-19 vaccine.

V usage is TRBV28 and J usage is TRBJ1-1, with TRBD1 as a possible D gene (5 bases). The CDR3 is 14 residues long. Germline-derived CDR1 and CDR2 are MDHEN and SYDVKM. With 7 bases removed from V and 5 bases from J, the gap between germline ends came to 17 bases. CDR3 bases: TGTGCCAGCAAATCTTGGGAGGGGCAAACTGAAGCTTTCTTT. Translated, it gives CASKSWEGQTEAFF.

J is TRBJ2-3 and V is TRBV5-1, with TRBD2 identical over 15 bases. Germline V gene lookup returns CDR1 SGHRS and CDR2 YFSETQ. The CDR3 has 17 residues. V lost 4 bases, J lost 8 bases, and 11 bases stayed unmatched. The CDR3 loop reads CASSPQGLAGGPGTQYF. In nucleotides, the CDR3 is TGCGCCAGCAGCCCCCAGGGACTAGCGGGGGGCCCGGGTACGCAGTATTTT.

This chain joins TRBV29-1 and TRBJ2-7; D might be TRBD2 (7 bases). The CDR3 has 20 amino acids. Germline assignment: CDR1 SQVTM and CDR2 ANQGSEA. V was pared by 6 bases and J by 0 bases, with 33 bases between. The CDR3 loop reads CSVDPRRDTKTSWSSYEQYF. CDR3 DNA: TGCAGCGTGGATCCGCGGAGGGACACCAAGACTAGCTGGAGCTCCTACGAGCAGTACTTC.

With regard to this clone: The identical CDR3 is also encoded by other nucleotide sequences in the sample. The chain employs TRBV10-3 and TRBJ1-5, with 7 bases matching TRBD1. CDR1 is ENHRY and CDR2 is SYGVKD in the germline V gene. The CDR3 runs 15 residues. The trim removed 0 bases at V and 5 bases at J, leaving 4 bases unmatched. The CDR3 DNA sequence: TGTGCCATCAGTGAGTCAGGAGGGGGCGATCAGCCCCAGCATTTT. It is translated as CAISESGGGDQPQHF.

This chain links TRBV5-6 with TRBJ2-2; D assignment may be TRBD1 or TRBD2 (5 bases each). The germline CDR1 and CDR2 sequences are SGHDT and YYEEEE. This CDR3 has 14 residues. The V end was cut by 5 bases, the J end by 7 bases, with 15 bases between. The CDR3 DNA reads TGTGCCAGCAGTGACGGACTGAGGGGCGGGGAGCTGTTTTTT. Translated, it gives CASSDGLRGGELFF.

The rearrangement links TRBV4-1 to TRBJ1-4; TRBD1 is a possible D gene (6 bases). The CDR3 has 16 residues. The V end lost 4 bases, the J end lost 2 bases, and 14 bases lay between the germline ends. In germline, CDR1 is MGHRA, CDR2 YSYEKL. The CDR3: CASSRRAGATNEKLFF. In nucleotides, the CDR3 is TGCGCCAGCAGCCGTAGAGCAGGGGCTACTAATGAAAAACTGTTTTTT.

CDR3 protein: CASSTESGTPQHF. The CDR3 DNA reads TGTGCCAGCAGCACGGAGAGCGGGACGCCCCAGCATTTT. The rearrangement links TRBV5-4 to TRBJ1-5; D might be TRBD1 (5 bases). CDR3 length equals 13 residues. Germline values: CDR1 SGHNT, CDR2 YYREEE (reference sequence). With 4 bases removed from V and 9 bases from J, the gap between germline ends came to 14 bases.

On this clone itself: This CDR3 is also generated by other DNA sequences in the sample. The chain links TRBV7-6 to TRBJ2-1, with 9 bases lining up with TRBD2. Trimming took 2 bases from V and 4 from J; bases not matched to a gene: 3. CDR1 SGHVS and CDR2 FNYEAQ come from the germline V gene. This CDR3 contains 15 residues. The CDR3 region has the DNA TGTGCCAGCAGCTTAAGGCTAGCGGGGTACAATGAGCAGTTCTTC. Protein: CASSLRLAGYNEQFF.

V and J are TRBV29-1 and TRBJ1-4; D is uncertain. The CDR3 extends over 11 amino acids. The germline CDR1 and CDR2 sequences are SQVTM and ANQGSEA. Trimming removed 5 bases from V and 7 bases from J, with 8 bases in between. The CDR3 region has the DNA TGCAGCGTTATTCATGGTGAAAAACTGTTTTTT. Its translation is CSVIHGEKLFF.

The CDR3, as DNA: TGTGCCAGCAGTGAAGGCGCTAGCGTTGTTTACGAGCAGTACTTC. Translation: CASSEGASVVYEQYF. This rearrangement joins TRBV6-1 to TRBJ2-7; tentatively, D is TRBD2 (6 bases). The CDR3 sequence is 15 residues long. Trimming cost V 1 base and J 4 bases, with 14 bases left between them. Germline V gene lookup returns CDR1 MNHNS and CDR2 SASEGT.

CDR3 protein: CASSFIGDPDTQYF. In DNA form, the CDR3 reads TGTGCCAGCAGCTTTATAGGGGATCCAGATACGCAGTATTTT. V usage is TRBV5-4 and J usage is TRBJ2-3; a weak D match, TRBD1 (5 bases). The CDR3 runs 14 residues. Germline values: CDR1 SGHNT, CDR2 YYREEE (reference sequence). Trimming shortened V by 2 bases and J by 4 bases, and 11 bases separated the two germline ends.

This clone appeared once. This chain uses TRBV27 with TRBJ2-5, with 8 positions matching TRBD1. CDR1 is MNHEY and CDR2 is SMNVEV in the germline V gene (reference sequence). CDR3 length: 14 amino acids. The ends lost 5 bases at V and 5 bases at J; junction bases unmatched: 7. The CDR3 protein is CASSPPGGRETQYF. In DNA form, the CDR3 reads TGTGCCAGCAGTCCCCCAGGGGGCAGGGAGACCCAGTACTTC.

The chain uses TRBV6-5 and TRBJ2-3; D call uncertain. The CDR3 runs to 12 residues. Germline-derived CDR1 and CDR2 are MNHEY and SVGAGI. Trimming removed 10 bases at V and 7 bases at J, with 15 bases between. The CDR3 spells CATSWTGNTQYF. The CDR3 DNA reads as TGTGCCACATCCTGGACGGGCAATACGCAGTATTTT.

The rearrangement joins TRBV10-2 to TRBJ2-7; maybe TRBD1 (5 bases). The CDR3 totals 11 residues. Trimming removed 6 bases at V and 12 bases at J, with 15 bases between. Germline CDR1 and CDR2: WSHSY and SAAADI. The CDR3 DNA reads TGCGCCAGCAGCTCAGGGATTAGGCGGTACTTC. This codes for CASSSGIRRYF.

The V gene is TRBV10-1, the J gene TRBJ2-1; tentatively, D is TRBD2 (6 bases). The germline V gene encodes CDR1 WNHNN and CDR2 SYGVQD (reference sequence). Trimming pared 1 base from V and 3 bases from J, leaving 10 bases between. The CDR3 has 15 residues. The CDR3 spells CASSEWTGDYNEQFF. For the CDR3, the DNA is TGCGCCAGCAGTGAGTGGACGGGAGACTACAATGAGCAGTTCTTC.

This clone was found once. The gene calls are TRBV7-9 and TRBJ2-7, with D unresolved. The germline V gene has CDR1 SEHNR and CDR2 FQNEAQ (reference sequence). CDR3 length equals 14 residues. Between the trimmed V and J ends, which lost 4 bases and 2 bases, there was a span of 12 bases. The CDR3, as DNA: TGTGCCAGCAGCTCTAGTGGATACGCCTACGAGCAGTACTTC. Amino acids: CASSSSGYAYEQYF.

In DNA, the CDR3 is TGTGCCAGCAGCCAAGGGGAAAGAAAATGGCGCAATGAGCAGTTCTTC. Its protein product is CASSQGERKWRNEQFF. V and J are TRBV4-2 and TRBJ2-1, with unresolved D. CDR1 is LGHNA, CDR2 YNFKEQ, per germline. CDR3 length: 16 amino acids. Deletions cut 1 base from V and 6 bases from J, with 16 bases between.

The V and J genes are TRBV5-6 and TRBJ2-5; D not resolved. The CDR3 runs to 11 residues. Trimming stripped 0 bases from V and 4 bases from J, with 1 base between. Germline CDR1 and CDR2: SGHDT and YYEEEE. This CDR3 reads CASSLAETQYF. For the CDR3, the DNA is TGTGCCAGCAGCTTGGCAGAGACCCAGTACTTC.

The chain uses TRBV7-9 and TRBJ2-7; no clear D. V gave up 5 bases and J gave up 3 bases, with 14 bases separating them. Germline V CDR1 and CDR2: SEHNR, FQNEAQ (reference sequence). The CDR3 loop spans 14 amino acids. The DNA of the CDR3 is TGTGCCAGCAGCCAAGGATACTATGGCTACGAGCAGTACTTC. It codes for CASSQGYYGYEQYF.

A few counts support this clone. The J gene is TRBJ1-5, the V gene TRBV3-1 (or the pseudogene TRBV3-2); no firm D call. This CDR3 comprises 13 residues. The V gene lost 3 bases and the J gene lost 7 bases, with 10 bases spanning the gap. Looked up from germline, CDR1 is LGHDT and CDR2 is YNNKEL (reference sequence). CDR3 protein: CASSQGNGQPQHF. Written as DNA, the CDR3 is TGTGCCAGCAGCCAGGGAAATGGGCAGCCCCAGCATTTT.

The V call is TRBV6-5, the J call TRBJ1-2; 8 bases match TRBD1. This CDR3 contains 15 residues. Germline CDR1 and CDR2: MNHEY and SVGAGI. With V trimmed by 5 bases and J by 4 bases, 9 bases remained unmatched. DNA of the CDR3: TGTGCCAGCAGTAGAGCAGGGGGCGTTAGCTATGGCTACACCTTC. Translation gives CASSRAGGVSYGYTF.

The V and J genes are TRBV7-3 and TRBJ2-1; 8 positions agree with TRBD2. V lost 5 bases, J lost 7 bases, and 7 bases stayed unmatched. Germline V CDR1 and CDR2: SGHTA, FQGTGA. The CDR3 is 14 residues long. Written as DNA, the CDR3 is TGTGCCAGCAGCCCCCCGGGAGGGTCAAATGAGCAGTTCTTC. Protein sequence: CASSPPGGSNEQFF.

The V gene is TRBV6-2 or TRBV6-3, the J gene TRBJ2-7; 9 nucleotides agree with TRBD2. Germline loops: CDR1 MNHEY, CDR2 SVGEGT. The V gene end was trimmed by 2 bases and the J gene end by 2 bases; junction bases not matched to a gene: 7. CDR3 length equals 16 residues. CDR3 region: CASSYPGLAGTYEQYF. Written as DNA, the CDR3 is TGTGCCAGCAGTTACCCAGGGCTAGCGGGAACCTACGAGCAGTACTTC.

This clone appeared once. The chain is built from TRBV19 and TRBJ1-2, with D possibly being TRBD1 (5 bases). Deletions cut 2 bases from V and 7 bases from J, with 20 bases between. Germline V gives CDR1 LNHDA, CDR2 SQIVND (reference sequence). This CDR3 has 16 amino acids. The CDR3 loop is CASSITAAFSGRGYTF. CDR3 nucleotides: TGTGCCAGTAGTATAACCGCCGCGTTTTCGGGACGTGGCTACACCTTC.

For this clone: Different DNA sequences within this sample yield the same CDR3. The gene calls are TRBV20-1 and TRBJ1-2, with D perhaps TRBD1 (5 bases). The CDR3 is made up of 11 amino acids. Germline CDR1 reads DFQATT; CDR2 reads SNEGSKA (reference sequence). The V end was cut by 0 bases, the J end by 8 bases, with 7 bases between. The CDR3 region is CSARDPGGYTF. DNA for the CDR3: TGCAGTGCTAGAGATCCAGGGGGCTACACCTTC.

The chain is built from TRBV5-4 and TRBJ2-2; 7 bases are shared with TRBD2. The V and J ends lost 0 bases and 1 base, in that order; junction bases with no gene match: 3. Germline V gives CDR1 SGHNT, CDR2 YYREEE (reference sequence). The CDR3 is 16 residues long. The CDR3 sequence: CASSLVSGMNTGELFF. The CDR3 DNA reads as TGTGCCAGCAGCTTGGTGAGCGGGATGAACACCGGGGAGCTGTTTTTT.

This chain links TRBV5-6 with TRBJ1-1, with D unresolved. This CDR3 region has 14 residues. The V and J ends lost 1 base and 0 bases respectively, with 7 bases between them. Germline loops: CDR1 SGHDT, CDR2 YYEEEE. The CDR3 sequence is CASSLSGLNTEAFF. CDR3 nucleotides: TGTGCCAGCAGCTTGTCGGGATTGAACACTGAAGCTTTCTTT.